This T cell receptor (beta chain) is from a study of T cells in Graves' hyperthyroidism and ophthalmopathy (dated by TCRdb to between 2018 and 2021). For context, the study as a whole: Peripheral blood was sampled at the time of initial diagnosis, prior to any treatment. To identify TCR V-J signatures that set the groups apart, the researchers used a discovery cohort of 100 patients, made up of fewer than 50 with Graves' ophthalmopathy and 57 with stable Graves' hyperthyroidism. Prospective prediction of ophthalmopathy was tested in an independent validation cohort consisting of some 20 hyperthyroidism patients and approximately 16 patients who later progressed to ophthalmopathy. The 75 to 100 discovery patients were divided at random into training and test sets in a 7:3 ratio. The study also compared thyroid tissue and blood T-cell repertoires from a handful of Graves' hyperthyroidism patients. After blood sampling, hyperthyroidism patients were treated with methimazole at a starting dose of 30 mg daily, and ophthalmopathy patients were treated with high-dose intravenous methylprednisolone. The paper describes TCR Vbeta CDR3 sequencing of some 130 peripheral blood samples, made up of about 41 ophthalmopathy patients, around 73 hyperthyroidism patients and some 17 progressor patients.

Stable Graves' hyperthyroidism was defined as the absence of progression to ophthalmopathy over 18 months of follow-up. Hyperthyroidism patients were newly diagnosed, with disease duration under 2 months, and aged 18 to 65 years. Patients with uncontrolled infections, other autoimmune diseases, pregnancy or lactation were excluded. Diagnoses were based on clinical symptoms, serum thyroxine and TRAb, thyroid ultrasound and orbital computed tomography. Ficoll-Paque density gradient centrifugation was used to isolate PBMCs from 9.5 to 10 ml of fresh peripheral blood. Total RNA was extracted with Trizol reagent, and quality was checked on an Agilent 2100 Bioanalyzer. Notes on this clonotype: Its binding antigen is unknown. Base qualities are not at hand, and no much larger clone is one base apart.

Amplification of TCR beta CDR3 regions was carried out from RNA transcripts. The first round of RT-PCR for the TCR CDR3 was performed with the HTBI primer set and the Qiagen OneStep RT-PCR kit. Libraries were constructed in a second round of multiplex PCR, after which size selection and purification were carried out. Libraries were sequenced paired-end with 100 bp reads on an Illumina HiSeq2000. On the study's bioinformatics: SOAPnuke was used to process the raw data, with reads discarded if the reads contained adapters or uncalled bases, had a mean Phred below 15, or lacked an exact constant-primer or identifier match. COPE v1.2.5 was used to merge the high-quality paired reads, and each unique nucleotide sequence was defined as a clonotype. MiTCR v1.1 was used to align the clonotypes against IMGT TRBV, TRBD and TRBJ reference segments. The analysis was restricted to V-J combinations with a frequency above 0.0001, which together covered 99% to 99.2% of the repertoires. A TCS score was defined as the ratio between F50 (clonal expansion) and ExV (chaos), using BLOSUM62-based TCRdist between CDR3 peptides within each V-J. Welch's t-statistics and random forest reduced roughly 530 V-J features to roughly 13, which were used in a naive Bayes classifier (R e1071). Starting from the raw public reads, TCRdb applied fastp trimming at Q25, assembled clones with MiXCR and retained in-frame beta chains. Rows merge per CDR3 protein into single entries with the most common DNA and genes. TCRdb, rather than the study authors, made the V and J calls. This sample gives 600,000 or so distinct CDR3 sequences in total; 15% to 20% of them show up just once. Of the sample, around 3.9% is held by the ten largest clones.

From the germline V gene (reference sequence), CDR1 is GTSNPN and CDR2 is SVGIG. Trimming takes 2 bases off V and 10 bases off J; junction bases not matched to a gene: 7. Reading from cysteine to phenylalanine, the CDR3 counts 14 amino acids. Of all the DNA, just the CDR3 is kept, 42 bases in frame from base 1. What the research found in general, with its limitations: During validation, the model predicted progression to ophthalmopathy a median of about 6.3 months ahead of onset, with roughly 65% sensitivity and about 72% specificity. No statistical method was used to fix the sample size in advance, and group allocation was not hidden from the investigators. A model built on a 13 V-J signature distinguished ophthalmopathy from stable hyperthyroidism, reaching roughly 88% sensitivity and around 81% specificity in cross-validation and 80%/75% in testing. Most expanded thyroid clonotypes (frequency above 0.001) were also detected in blood, suggesting blood repertoires may reflect thyroid immune responses.

Source material: blood. The receptor comes from a woman in her 30s with Graves' hyperthyroidism. The chain couples TRBV30 to TRBJ1-6; TRBD1 lines up with 8 middle nucleotides. The CDR3 amino acid sequence is: CAWSPSTGGSPLHF. In nucleotide form, the sequence is TGTGCCTGGAGTCCCTCTACAGGGGGATCACCCCTCCACTTT.